This entry lists 24 T cell receptor beta chains sequenced from one sample in a study of T-cell reconstitution after alpha-beta-depleted transplantation in children. Unique molecular identifiers tagged the TCRbeta library. TCRdb reprocessed the PCR reads via MiXCR and lists one record per CDR3 protein. The data show around 600,000 distinct CDR3 sequences, 16% seen once. Source: PBMCs from the stem cell graft donor, taken from the stem cell graft. The receptors here all came from a human donor who donated a stem cell graft to a child with acute myeloid leukemia.

This clonotype showed up just a few times. In DNA, the CDR3 is TGCAGTGCTAGGGGCCCGGGGCTGACGAATGAGCAGTTCTTC. This encodes CSARGPGLTNEQFF. The V and J genes are TRBV20-1 and TRBJ2-1, with D possibly being TRBD1 or TRBD2 (5 bases each). The CDR3 contains 14 residues. V was clipped by 3 bases and J by 7 bases, with 16 bases between them. Germline V gene lookup returns CDR1 DFQATT and CDR2 SNEGSKA (reference sequence).

This clonotype was recorded many times. This rearrangement joins TRBV20-1 to TRBJ1-2; the D gene is possibly TRBD1 (5 bases). This CDR3 spans 13 amino acids. Germline CDR1 reads DFQATT; CDR2 reads SNEGSKA (reference sequence). Trimming removed 2 bases from V and 2 bases from J, with 9 bases in between. CDR3 DNA sequence: TGCAGTGCTAGAAGGACAAGAAACTATGGCTACACCTTC. It encodes CSARRTRNYGYTF.

The chain recombines TRBV29-1 with TRBJ1-1; D uncertain. The CDR3 runs 13 residues. The V gene lost 5 bases and the J gene lost 3 bases, with 13 bases spanning the gap. In germline, CDR1 is SQVTM, CDR2 ANQGSEA. As DNA, the CDR3 is TGCAGCGTTTATACCGACTTGGACACTGAAGCTTTCTTT. This codes for CSVYTDLDTEAFF.

This clonotype has at least ten counts. The chain recombines TRBV5-1 with TRBJ2-1; 9 bases are a match to TRBD2. Losses at the gene ends were 3 bases for V and 10 bases for J; bases not matched to a gene: 2. Germline CDR1 is SGHRS and CDR2 is YFSETQ. CDR3 length equals 12 residues. The CDR3 bases are TGCGCCAGCAGCTCTCTAGCGGGGGAGCAGTTCTTC. Translated: CASSSLAGEQFF.

This clonotype occurred many times. The V and J genes are TRBV20-1 and TRBJ2-3; a weak D match, TRBD1 (6 bases). The CDR3 totals 12 residues. V dropped 8 bases and J dropped 6 bases, with 15 bases sitting between them. CDR1 is DFQATT, CDR2 SNEGSKA, per germline (reference sequence). In DNA form, the CDR3 reads TGCAGTTTGGCAGGGGTTTCGGATACGCAGTATTTT. Translation gives CSLAGVSDTQYF.

This clonotype was seen repeatedly, ten times or more. The chain employs TRBV12-3 or TRBV12-4 and TRBJ2-7, with TRBD2 matching over 13 bases. The CDR3 sequence is 15 residues long. The ends lost 6 bases at V and 1 base at J; junction bases unmatched: 3. The CDR3 region has the DNA TGTGCCAGCAGCAGACTAGCGGGGGGTTCCTACGAGCAGTACTTC. Amino acid sequence: CASSRLAGGSYEQYF.

This clonotype was picked up a small number of times. The chain employs TRBV5-1 and TRBJ1-2; the D is unclear. Germline V lookup: CDR1 SGHRS, CDR2 YFSETQ. V was trimmed by 0 bases and J by 4 bases, leaving 10 bases between them. This CDR3 has 14 amino acids. The CDR3 loop is CASSLDGVTYGYTF. CDR3 DNA: TGCGCCAGCAGCTTGGACGGGGTTACCTATGGCTACACCTTC.

The rearrangement links TRBV3-1 to TRBJ1-1; D possibly corresponds to TRBD1 (5 bases). The CDR3 is made up of 15 amino acids. V was pared by 0 bases and J by 3 bases, with 11 bases between. Germline loops: CDR1 LGHDT, CDR2 YNNKEL (reference sequence). This chain's CDR3 is CASSQELGRDTEAFF. The DNA of the CDR3 is TGTGCCAGCAGCCAAGAACTGGGGCGAGACACTGAAGCTTTCTTT.

This chain links TRBV12-3 or TRBV12-4 with TRBJ2-2; D is possibly TRBD2 (7 bases). V shed 5 bases and J shed 2 bases, with 12 bases lying between them. CDR3 length equals 15 residues. CDR3 DNA sequence: TGTGCCAGCAGTGTGGGAGGGGGAAACACCGGGGAGCTGTTTTTT. Translation: CASSVGGGNTGELFF.

Ten or more counts support this clonotype. V usage is TRBV29-1 and J usage is TRBJ2-2, with D uncertain. Germline-derived CDR1 and CDR2 are SQVTM and ANQGSEA. Trimming took off 5 bases at V and 1 base at J, with 11 bases between the two ends. The CDR3 runs 14 residues. The CDR3 bases are TGCAGCGTTACCCCCAGCCGGAACACCGGGGAGCTGTTTTTT. Its translation is CSVTPSRNTGELFF.

Only one count was recorded for this clonotype. This chain connects TRBV20-1 to TRBJ2-3; 14 bases line up with TRBD2. V shed 6 bases and J 1 base; nucleotides not matched to a gene: 18. The CDR3 runs 20 residues. CDR1 and CDR2 (germline): DFQATT, SNEGSKA (reference sequence). This CDR3 reads CSARAPGLAGARPGTDTQYF. DNA of the CDR3: TGCAGTGCCCGGGCCCCGGGACTAGCGGGGGCCCGACCAGGCACAGATACGCAGTATTTT.

This clonotype was recorded at least ten times. The chain recombines TRBV6-5 with TRBJ2-1; TRBD1 matches 7 bases. V lost 9 bases, J lost 10 bases, and 9 bases stayed unmatched. The CDR3 consists of 12 residues. The germline gives CDR1 MNHEY, CDR2 SVGAGI. The CDR3 region has the DNA TGTGCCAGTATGAACGACAGGGCCGAGCAGTTCTTC. Translated: CASMNDRAEQFF.

The table lists this clonotype with many counts. This chain joins TRBV20-1 and TRBJ1-6; the match to TRBD1 covers 9 bases. The CDR3 extends over 13 amino acids. After removal of 6 bases from V and 9 bases from J, the junction contained 6 bases not matched to a gene. CDR1 and CDR2 (germline): DFQATT, SNEGSKA (reference sequence). CDR3 DNA sequence: TGCAGTGCAAAGGACAGGGGTACTTCACCCCTCCACTTT. Its translation is CSAKDRGTSPLHF.

The sample holds a few counts of this clonotype. V gene TRBV5-1 combines with J gene TRBJ2-2; D perhaps matches TRBD2 (6 bases). Per germline, CDR1 SGHRS and CDR2 YFSETQ. The V end was cut by 4 bases, the J end by 5 bases, with 9 bases between. The CDR3 sequence is 13 residues long. The CDR3 bases are TGCGCCAGCAGCATGGCGGGGACCGGGGAGCTGTTTTTT. This sequence encodes CASSMAGTGELFF.

This clonotype was seen a handful of times. This chain connects TRBV11-3 to TRBJ2-3, with D unresolved. CDR1 is SGHNT and CDR2 is YENEEA in the germline V gene. This CDR3 is built from 15 residues. Trimming stripped 5 bases from V and 0 bases from J, with 12 bases between. The DNA of the CDR3 is TGTGCCAGCAGCCGCTCCGGTGAAAGCACAGATACGCAGTATTTT. It encodes CASSRSGESTDTQYF.

This clonotype was recorded a few times. The rearrangement uses TRBV7-9 and TRBJ2-2; 10 bases match TRBD1. The CDR3 consists of 17 residues. J was trimmed by 2 bases and V by 2 bases; bases with no gene match: 5. The germline gives CDR1 SEHNR, CDR2 FQNEAQ (reference sequence). CDR3 amino acids: CASSLPRDRGNTGELFF. CDR3 nucleotides: TGTGCCAGCAGCTTACCCCGGGACAGGGGTAACACCGGGGAGCTGTTTTTT.

This clonotype has more than one count but fewer than ten. This chain connects TRBV7-2 to TRBJ2-3; 11 bases align to TRBD2. Germline CDR1 reads SGHTA; CDR2 reads FQGNSA. The CDR3 runs 17 residues. Trimming at V came to 4 bases and at J to 4 bases, leaving 10 bases not matched to a gene. CDR3 amino acids: CASSSLLAGGLADTQYF. DNA of the CDR3: TGTGCCAGCAGCTCATTGTTAGCGGGGGGGCTCGCAGATACGCAGTATTTT.

This clonotype has only a few counts. The chain couples TRBV7-8 to TRBJ1-1, with 7 positions matching TRBD1. Germline loops: CDR1 SGHVS, CDR2 FQNEAQ. The CDR3 is 17 residues long. The trim removed 5 bases at V and 3 bases at J, leaving 15 bases unmatched. CDR3 sequence (DNA): TGTGCCAGCAGCCCCGGTGGAGGGGGCGTTAAGGACACTGAAGCTTTCTTT. Protein product: CASSPGGGGVKDTEAFF.

This chain joins TRBV7-9 and TRBJ2-7; no firm D call. CDR3 length: 14 residues. The V gene's germline CDR1 is SEHNR and CDR2 FQNEAQ (reference sequence). Trimming pared 2 bases from V and 1 base from J, leaving 9 bases between. CDR3 loop: CASSLRASSYEQYF. Written as DNA, the CDR3 is TGTGCCAGCAGCTTACGTGCCAGTTCCTACGAGCAGTACTTC.

The table lists this clonotype with many counts. The rearrangement joins TRBV20-1 to TRBJ2-1, with TRBD1 identical over 10 bases. CDR3 size: 15 residues. Looked up from germline, CDR1 is DFQATT and CDR2 is SNEGSKA (reference sequence). The V segment lost 0 bases and the J segment 10 bases; nucleotides outside the gene matches: 9. The DNA of the CDR3 is TGCAGTGCTAGAGATCCGAGACAGGGGGCTTTAGAGCAGTTCTTC. Translated, it gives CSARDPRQGALEQFF.

This clonotype was seen a few times. The chain uses TRBV4-1 and TRBJ1-1; D is ambiguous. Germline assignment: CDR1 MGHRA and CDR2 YSYEKL. CDR3 size: 14 residues. Deletions cut 0 bases from V and 3 bases from J, with 8 bases between. CDR3 residues: CASSQDGRHTEAFF. The CDR3 DNA sequence: TGCGCCAGCAGCCAAGATGGGAGGCACACTGAAGCTTTCTTT.

Many counts were recorded for this clonotype. The chain employs TRBV12-3 or TRBV12-4 and TRBJ1-5, with 10 bases lining up with TRBD1. The CDR3 length is 14 residues. V gave up 6 bases and J gave up 6 bases; unmatched junction bases: 5. The CDR3 DNA reads TGTGCCAGCAGCCAAAGGACAGGGGGTCAGCCCCAGCATTTT. Its protein is CASSQRTGGQPQHF.

This clonotype was found many times. In DNA, the CDR3 is TGCAGCGTTTTTCCAGGGCGGGAGACCCAGTACTTC. Protein product: CSVFPGRETQYF. The V call is TRBV29-1, the J call TRBJ2-5; D possibly corresponds to TRBD1 (5 bases). The CDR3 loop spans 12 amino acids. V was shortened by 5 bases and J by 5 bases, with 12 bases between the two germline ends. The germline V gene encodes CDR1 SQVTM and CDR2 ANQGSEA. The full variable domain, rest sourced from reference TRBV29-1 and TRBJ2-5, is SAVISQKPSRDICQRGTSLTIQCQVDSQVTMMFWYRQQPGQSLTLIATANQGSEATYESGFVIDKFPISRPNLTFSTLTVSNMSPEDSSIYLCSVFPGRETQYFGPGTRLLVL.

This clonotype was observed at least ten times. This chain uses TRBV20-1 with TRBJ1-2; a possible D gene is TRBD1 (6 bases). The germline CDR1 and CDR2 sequences are DFQATT and SNEGSKA (reference sequence). CDR3 size: 12 residues. In nucleotides, the CDR3 is TGCAGCGACCAAAGGGGGAACTATGGCTACACCTTC. It specifies CSDQRGNYGYTF.